Shown below are 2 T cell receptor beta chains from a single sample sequenced in a study of blood T cells in healthy people across ages. Next came a second PCR, run for roughly 7 to 12 cycles, which used a sample-barcoded 5' primer along with a J-beta primer mix. Each CDR3 protein gets one entry after TCRdb re-called the 5' RACE reads with MiXCR. The sample consists of approximately 800,000 distinct CDR3 sequences, about 55% of them appearing once. Sequencing used blood. These receptors all come from a man older than 75 in good health.

This chain joins TRBV20-1 and TRBJ2-1; D is tentatively TRBD1 or TRBD2 (6 bases each). The V gene lost 1 base and the J gene lost 0 bases, with 22 bases spanning the gap. The V gene's germline CDR1 is DFQATT and CDR2 SNEGSKA (reference sequence). This CDR3 region has 19 residues. The CDR3 coding sequence is TGCAGTGCTAGAGGAGGCCTACGGGGGCGAACCAGCTCCTACAATGAGCAGTTCTTC. Its protein is CSARGGLRGRTSSYNEQFF.

This clonotype was observed a few times. J is TRBJ2-1 and V is TRBV29-1, with 12 bases matching TRBD2. Germline loops: CDR1 SQVTM, CDR2 ANQGSEA. The CDR3 length is 14 residues. Unmatched junction bases numbered 8, after V lost 7 bases and J lost 7 bases. The CDR3 is CSGGTSGRWNEQFF. CDR3 bases: TGCAGCGGGGGGACTAGCGGGCGATGGAATGAGCAGTTCTTC.